This TCR beta chain appears in the sequencing data of a study of cytomegalovirus exposure and HLA in healthy donors. This CDR3 has 16 amino acids. Germline V gene data show CDR1 as LNHDA and CDR2 as SQIVND (reference sequence). Trimming removed 2 bases from V and 1 base from J, with 11 bases in between. This table comes from immunoSEQ multiplex PCR, and its TCRdb copy is limited to in-frame clones, with some not included. This sample has roughly 120,000 clones, with about nine tenths found just once. Sequencing was carried out using PBMCs. V gene TRBV19 combines with J gene TRBJ1-4; D might be TRBD1 (6 bases). This receptor was identified in a man aged 18 to 29 in good health and CMV-seronegative. CDR3 in DNA: TGTGCCAGTAGTATAAGCGGGGGGCGAACTAATGAAAAACTGTTTTTT. Its protein is CASSISGGRTNEKLFF.